Given below is one T cell receptor beta chain in context. This entry comes from a study of blood T cell repertoires in COVID-19. The overall study: Sites across the United States, Italy and Spain contributed samples from acute and convalescent COVID-19.

Germline CDR1 is GTSNPN and CDR2 is SVGIG (reference sequence). The CDR3 is made up of 16 amino acids. V lost 7 bases, J lost 6 bases, and 10 bases stayed unmatched. Here immunoSEQ multiplex PCR was the method, and the copy in TCRdb shows in-frame clones only, minus some. The sample lists 150,000 or so clones, roughly four fifths seen once, with 15% in the top ten. The sample was peripheral blood. This TCR derives from a human donor with acute or convalescent COVID-19. The donor label of this sample is uncertain. The rearrangement joins TRBV30 to TRBJ1-6, with 12 bases that match TRBD1. In DNA, the CDR3 is TGTGCCTCACAAAACCGGGACAGGGGGCCTAATTCACCCCTCCACTTT. Amino acid sequence: CASQNRDRGPNSPLHF.